The T cell receptor beta chain described here comes from a study of technical replicates of blood from a handful of donors. Using immunoSEQ multiplex PCR, the repertoire was profiled, and TCRdb retains in-frame clones only, with some absent. The data show more than 75,000 clones, with under 95% seen just once and under 0.3% held by the top ten. The CDR3 contains 11 residues. Germline values: CDR1 GTSNPN, CDR2 SVGIG (reference sequence). Between the trimmed V and J ends, which lost 3 bases and 7 bases, there was a span of 9 bases. This clone appeared a few times. Sequences were obtained from T cells isolated from PBMCs. The chain carries TRBV30 and TRBJ1-2; the D gene is possibly TRBD1 (6 bases). The receptor comes from a human donor in good health. The CDR3 region has the DNA TGTGCCTGGAGCGTGGGGGCTGGCTACACCTTC. Its protein is CAWSVGAGYTF.